Below, 3 T cell receptor beta chains from the same sample are listed, as sequenced in a study of T cells after yellow fever vaccination. MiXCR, run by TCRdb on the 5' RACE reads, gives a single entry per CDR3 protein. The sample consists of hundreds of thousands of distinct CDR3 sequences, roughly a fifth of them appearing once. This material consisted of PBMCs, taken 15 days after the yellow fever booster vaccination. Receptors originate from a man aged 25-45 years who received the YFV17D yellow fever vaccine.

In its sample, this clonotype was seen a few times. The rearrangement links TRBV30 to TRBJ2-1, with D perhaps matching TRBD2 (6 bases). The CDR3 has 14 amino acids. Trimming pared 4 bases from V and 5 bases from J, leaving 15 bases between. Germline V gene lookup returns CDR1 GTSNPN and CDR2 SVGIG (reference sequence). The CDR3 DNA sequence: TGTGCCTGGAATAGCGGAACCGGAGACAATGAGCAGTTCTTC. This codes for CAWNSGTGDNEQFF.

The chain combines TRBV9 with TRBJ2-1; 8 bases are shared with TRBD1. In germline, CDR1 is SGDLS, CDR2 YYNGEE. J gave up 4 bases and V 4 bases, and 4 bases lay outside the gene matches. The CDR3 loop spans 14 amino acids. CDR3 protein: CASSSGQGYNEQFF. In nucleotides, the CDR3 is TGTGCCAGCAGCTCCGGACAGGGTTACAATGAGCAGTTCTTC. The variable domain in full, with the rest retrieved from reference TRBV9 and TRBJ2-1, is DSGVTQTPKHLITATGQRVTLRCSPRSGDLSVYWYQQSLDQGLQFLIQYYNGEERAKGNILERFSAQQFPDLHSELNLSSLELGDSALYFCASSSGQGYNEQFFGPGTRLTVL.

V gene TRBV5-1 combines with J gene TRBJ2-2; no clear D gene. The CDR3 covers 13 residues. With 0 bases removed from V and 7 bases from J, the gap between germline ends came to 7 bases. The germline CDR1 and CDR2 sequences are SGHRS and YFSETQ. The CDR3 is CASSLALVGELFF. The CDR3, as DNA: TGCGCCAGCAGCTTGGCGTTGGTCGGGGAGCTGTTTTTT. Supplemented by reference TRBV5-1 and TRBJ2-2, the full variable domain reads KAGVTQTPRYLIKTRGQQVTLSCSPISGHRSVSWYQQTPGQGLQFLFEYFSETQRNKGNFPGRFSGRQFSNSRSEMNVSTLELGDSALYLCASSLALVGELFFGEGSRLTVL.